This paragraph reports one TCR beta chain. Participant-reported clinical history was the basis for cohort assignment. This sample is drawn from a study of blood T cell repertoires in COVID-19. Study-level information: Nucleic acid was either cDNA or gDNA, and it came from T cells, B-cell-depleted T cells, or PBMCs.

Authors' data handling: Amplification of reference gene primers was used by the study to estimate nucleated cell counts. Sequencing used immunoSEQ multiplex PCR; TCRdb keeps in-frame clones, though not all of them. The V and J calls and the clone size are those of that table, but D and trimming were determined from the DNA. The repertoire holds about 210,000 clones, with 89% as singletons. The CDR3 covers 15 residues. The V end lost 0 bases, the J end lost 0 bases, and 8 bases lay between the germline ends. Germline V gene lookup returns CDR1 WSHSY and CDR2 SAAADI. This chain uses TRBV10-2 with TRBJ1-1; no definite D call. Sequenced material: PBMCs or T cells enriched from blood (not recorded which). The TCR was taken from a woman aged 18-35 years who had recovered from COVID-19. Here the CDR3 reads CASSESTPLNTEAFF. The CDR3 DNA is TGCGCCAGCAGTGAGTCGACACCCTTGAACACTGAAGCTTTCTTT.